This T cell receptor (beta chain) was obtained from a study of T cells after yellow fever vaccination. TCRdb recomputed calls from the 5' RACE reads with MiXCR, one row per CDR3 protein. The repertoire holds 500,000 to 650,000 distinct CDR3 sequences, with 9% to 15% as singletons. This clonotype was counted ten times or more. This CDR3 has 15 residues. Germline CDR1 reads DFQATT; CDR2 reads SNEGSKA (reference sequence). With V trimmed by 0 bases and J by 1 base, 2 bases remained unmatched. The sequences come from PBMCs, collected on the day of the yellow fever booster vaccination. The origin of this receptor is a young man who received the YFV17D yellow fever vaccine. The J gene is TRBJ2-3, the V gene TRBV20-1; 9 positions match TRBD2. CDR3 protein: CSARELAGGTDTQYF. CDR3 in DNA: TGCAGTGCTAGAGAACTAGCGGGCGGCACAGATACGCAGTATTTT.